These 28 T cell receptor beta chains were all obtained from the same sample, sequenced in a study of cytomegalovirus exposure and HLA in healthy donors. The study ran its PCR with 60 Vbeta and 13 Jbeta primers. Some clones are missing from TCRdb's copy, which holds only in-frame ones; the method was immunoSEQ multiplex PCR. The sample yields roughly 150,000 clones, over 70% seen once. Material for sequencing was PBMCs. These receptors all stem from a middle-aged woman in good health and CMV-seronegative.

The CDR3 nucleotides are TGTGCCAGCAGCCCTCTCCCGGGACTAGCGGGGCCTAGTGAGACCCAGTACTTC. It translates to CASSPLPGLAGPSETQYF. The J gene is TRBJ2-5, the V gene TRBV9; 13 bases are shared with TRBD2. Germline CDR1 SGDLS, CDR2 YYNGEE. Losses at the gene ends were 4 bases for V and 5 bases for J; bases not matched to a gene: 14. The CDR3 consists of 18 residues.

The chain carries TRBV6-5 and TRBJ1-2; the D is unclear. This CDR3 is built from 15 residues. Per germline, CDR1 MNHEY and CDR2 SVGAGI. V was pared by 6 bases and J by 6 bases, with 20 bases between. This CDR3 is CASSGSSPGWDGYTF. In nucleotides, the CDR3 is TGTGCCAGCAGCGGTAGCTCCCCGGGTTGGGATGGCTACACCTTC.

The V and J genes are TRBV15 and TRBJ1-5; TRBD1 agrees at 7 bases. The CDR3 extends over 15 amino acids. The V segment lost 5 bases and the J segment 5 bases; nucleotides outside the gene matches: 9. From germline, CDR1 is LNHNV and CDR2 YYDKDF (reference sequence). CDR3 amino acids: CATSAKDRVYQPQHF. In nucleotides, the CDR3 is TGTGCCACCAGCGCCAAAGACAGGGTCTATCAGCCCCAGCATTTT.

The V and J genes are TRBV7-3 and TRBJ2-1, with D possibly TRBD1 on 6 matching bases. Trimming shortened V by 6 bases and J by 9 bases, and 9 bases separated the two germline ends. This CDR3 is 11 amino acids long. Germline V CDR1 and CDR2: SGHTA, FQGTGA. DNA for the CDR3: TGTGCCAGCAGTACAGGGATTGAGCAGTTCTTC. It is translated as CASSTGIEQFF.

The table lists this clone with a few counts. J is TRBJ2-5 and V is TRBV6-5, with D perhaps TRBD1 (6 bases). The germline V gene encodes CDR1 MNHEY and CDR2 SVGAGI. V lost 0 bases, J lost 2 bases, and 10 bases lay in between. The CDR3 is made up of 15 amino acids. The CDR3 reads CASSYSMDRQETQYF. CDR3 sequence (DNA): TGTGCCAGCAGTTACTCGATGGACAGACAAGAGACCCAGTACTTC.

The CDR3 loop reads CASSLWGRQVGLGNTIYF. The CDR3 nucleotides are TGTGCCAGCAGCTTATGGGGTCGACAGGTCGGGCTTGGAAACACCATATATTTT. The rearrangement joins TRBV7-6 to TRBJ1-3, with D possibly matching TRBD1 (6 bases). Looked up from germline, CDR1 is SGHVS and CDR2 is FNYEAQ. V gave up 2 bases and J gave up 3 bases, with 20 bases separating them. The CDR3 is 18 residues long.

The chain combines TRBV6-5 with TRBJ1-2; D might be TRBD1 (5 bases). V dropped 2 bases and J dropped 4 bases, with 8 bases sitting between them. The CDR3 sequence is 13 residues long. Per germline, CDR1 MNHEY and CDR2 SVGAGI. The CDR3 nucleotides are TGTGCCAGCAGTTACCAGGGCGGCTATGGCTACACCTTC. This encodes CASSYQGGYGYTF.

This chain connects TRBV21-1 to TRBJ1-3. TRBV21-1 is a pseudogene. The CDR3 length is 14 residues. This CDR3 reads CASSKDGGGNTIYF. The CDR3 DNA reads as TGTGCCAGCAGCAAAGATGGCGGAGGAAACACCATATATTTT.

This clone was picked up a small number of times. The genes are TRBV7-8 and TRBJ2-1; 8 bases line up with TRBD2. Germline V lookup: CDR1 SGHVS, CDR2 FQNEAQ. V lost 4 bases to trimming and J lost 8 bases; unmatched junction nucleotides: 7. The CDR3 sequence is 14 residues long. The CDR3 DNA is TGTGCCAGCAGCTCTCGGGGGGGCCGGGATGAGCAGTTCTTC. This translates into CASSSRGGRDEQFF.

This clone was counted a few times. The CDR3 region is CASSQGQGNSPLHF. CDR3 sequence (DNA): TGTGCCAGCAGCCAAGGACAGGGGAATTCACCCCTCCACTTT. J is TRBJ1-6 and V is TRBV9, with TRBD1 matching over 9 bases. Per germline, CDR1 SGDLS and CDR2 YYNGEE. The CDR3 contains 14 residues. V dropped 4 bases and J dropped 7; count of bases not matched to a gene: 3.

The V gene is TRBV11-2, the J gene TRBJ1-6, with no clear D. Germline V CDR1 and CDR2: SGHAT, FQNNGV. CDR3 length: 13 amino acids. Trimming pared 0 bases from V and 8 bases from J, leaving 5 bases between. The CDR3 sequence is CASSLDSDSPLHF. The DNA of the CDR3 is TGTGCCAGCAGCTTAGACAGTGATTCACCCCTCCACTTT.

A few counts support this clone. The V gene is TRBV11-2, the J gene TRBJ1-1; D may be TRBD1 (5 bases). In germline, CDR1 is SGHAT, CDR2 FQNNGV. CDR3 length equals 15 residues. V lost 4 bases and J lost 2, with 14 bases in between. CDR3 sequence (DNA): TGTGCCAGCAGCTCTCTATCAGGGTTTAACACTGAAGCTTTCTTT. Translated: CASSSLSGFNTEAFF.

This chain uses TRBV29-1 with TRBJ2-3; TRBD2 might be the D (6 bases). V lost 0 bases, J lost 4 bases, and 23 bases lay in between. The V gene's germline CDR1 is SQVTM and CDR2 ANQGSEA. The CDR3 contains 18 residues. The CDR3 spells CSVEDQHSALPGADTQYF. The CDR3 region has the DNA TGCAGCGTTGAAGATCAGCACAGCGCCTTACCGGGGGCAGATACGCAGTATTTT.

The chain uses TRBV27 and TRBJ2-1; TRBD2 matches at 15 bases. Germline lookup yields CDR1 MNHEY and CDR2 SMNVEV (reference sequence). The CDR3 is 18 residues long. V dropped 7 bases and J dropped 7; count of bases not matched to a gene: 14. The CDR3 region has the DNA TGTGCCAGCACCCTAGGGGGTGGACTAGCGGGGGGGTGGAATGAGCAGTTCTTC. Amino acids: CASTLGGGLAGGWNEQFF.

The DNA of the CDR3 is TGTGCCAGAAGCCAACGGGGGGTCAGTTCACCCCTCCACTTT. This encodes CARSQRGVSSPLHF. The chain employs TRBV5-3 and TRBJ1-6; possible D gene TRBD1, 5 bases. Being an ORF, TRBV5-3 has a function that is uncertain. V lost 4 bases and J lost 9, with 14 bases in between. This CDR3 is 14 amino acids long.

This clone was recorded once. The chain combines TRBV7-6 with TRBJ2-7; 8 bases match TRBD1. The V segment lost 6 bases and the J segment 3 bases; nucleotides outside the gene matches: 4. The CDR3 runs to 13 residues. Germline V gives CDR1 SGHVS, CDR2 FNYEAQ. The CDR3 here is CASRPTGDYEQYF. CDR3 sequence (DNA): TGTGCCAGCAGACCGACAGGGGACTACGAGCAGTACTTC.

The chain couples TRBV10-3 to TRBJ1-1; D not resolved. Trimming shortened V by 10 bases and J by 6 bases, and 21 bases separated the two germline ends. CDR1 and CDR2 (germline): ENHRY, SYGVKD. The CDR3 is made up of 14 amino acids. This CDR3 is CASCRTRERSEAFF. CDR3 nucleotide sequence: TGTGCCAGCTGCCGGACGAGGGAACGGTCTGAAGCTTTCTTT.

The CDR3 is CASSLGGAGGEAFF. For the CDR3, the DNA is TGTGCCAGCAGCTTAGGGGGGGCAGGGGGTGAAGCTTTCTTT. V is TRBV7-8 and J is TRBJ1-1; 7 nucleotides agree with TRBD1. Germline V lookup: CDR1 SGHVS, CDR2 FQNEAQ. There are 14 residues in the CDR3. V was pared by 1 base and J by 7 bases, with 6 bases of the junction left unmatched. Using reference TRBV7-8 and TRBJ1-1 for the parts outside the CDR3, the full variable domain is GAGVSQSPRYKVAKRGQDVALRCDPISGHVSLFWYQQALGQGPEFLTYFQNEAQLDKSGLPSDRFFAERPEGSVSTLKIQRTQQEDSAVYLCASSLGGAGGEAFFGQGTRLTVV.

V and J are TRBV7-2 and TRBJ2-1; the D is unclear. The germline V and J ends were trimmed by 3 bases and 10 bases, with 7 bases remaining between them. The CDR3 is 11 amino acids. Per the germline V gene, CDR1 is SGHTA and CDR2 is FQGNSA. CDR3 sequence (DNA): TGTGCCAGCAGCTTCCAACTAGAGCAGTTCTTC. Translating gives CASSFQLEQFF. The full variable domain, with the rest looked up from reference TRBV7-2 and TRBJ2-1, is GAGVSQSPSNKVTEKGKDVELRCDPISGHTALYWYRQSLGQGLEFLIYFQGNSAPDKSGLPSDRFSAERTGGSVSTLTIQRTQQEDSAVYLCASSFQLEQFFGPGTRLTVL.

Here the CDR3 DNA reads TGTGCCAGCAGCGCCAAGGGACAGGGGCCATATGAGCAGTTCTTC. Translating gives CASSAKGQGPYEQFF. The rearrangement links TRBV7-2 to TRBJ2-1; 10 positions match TRBD1. The germline gives CDR1 SGHTA, CDR2 FQGNSA. V was pared by 5 bases and J by 8 bases, with 9 bases of the junction left unmatched. The CDR3 has 15 amino acids.

V and J are TRBV7-7 and TRBJ1-3; D remains ambiguous. The length of the CDR3 is 13 residues. From germline, CDR1 is SSHAT and CDR2 FNYEAQ (reference sequence). This CDR3 reads CASSRQAGNTIYF. Here the CDR3 DNA reads TGTGCTTCCAGCCGGCAAGCGGGAAACACCATATATTTT. The full variable domain, in which reference TRBV7-7 and TRBJ1-3 provide the parts outside the CDR3, is GAGVSQSPRYKVTKRGQDVTLRCDPISSHATLYWYQQALGQGPEFLTYFNYEAQPDKSGLPSDRFSAERPEGSISTLTIQRTEQRDSAMYRCASSRQAGNTIYFGEGSWLTVV.

The chain joins TRBV9 to TRBJ2-7; D perhaps matches TRBD1 (6 bases). Trimming removed 0 bases from V and 5 bases from J, with 15 bases in between. The CDR3 has 15 amino acids. CDR1 is SGDLS, CDR2 YYNGEE, per germline. For the CDR3, the DNA is TGTGCCAGCAGCGTAGAGGGCAGGGGTCCCGACGAGCAGTACTTC. Its translation: CASSVEGRGPDEQYF.

V and J are TRBV21-1 and TRBJ2-1; TRBD1 reflects the table's D call only, with no check against the DNA. TRBV21-1 is an annotated pseudogene. There are 17 residues in the CDR3. The CDR3 nucleotides are TGTGCCAGCAGCAAATTCCCAGGTCCCCTCTTGATTGGCGAGCAGTTCTTC. The encoded protein is CASSKFPGPLLIGEQFF.

CDR3 DNA sequence: TGTGCCAGCAGTGAAGGTCCAGGACAGCGCTCACCCCTCCACTTT. It codes for CASSEGPGQRSPLHF. The chain uses TRBV2 and TRBJ1-6; possibly TRBD1 for D (6 bases). The CDR3 spans 15 residues. V was shortened by 1 base and J by 10 bases, with 14 bases between the two germline ends. Germline V gene data show CDR1 as SNHLY and CDR2 as FYNNEI.

J is TRBJ1-2 and V is TRBV29-1, with 8 bases that match TRBD1. The CDR3 has 12 amino acids. The V segment lost 5 bases and the J segment 4 bases; nucleotides outside the gene matches: 3. The germline V gene encodes CDR1 SQVTM and CDR2 ANQGSEA. The CDR3 is CSVTTGAYGYTF. The CDR3 region has the DNA TGCAGCGTTACGACAGGGGCCTATGGCTACACCTTC. The complete variable domain, with remaining parts taken from reference TRBV29-1 and TRBJ1-2, reads SAVISQKPSRDICQRGTSLTIQCQVDSQVTMMFWYRQQPGQSLTLIATANQGSEATYESGFVIDKFPISRPNLTFSTLTVSNMSPEDSSIYLCSVTTGAYGYTFGSGTRLTVV.

The J gene is TRBJ2-7, the V gene TRBV6-5; TRBD2 aligns across 12 bases. CDR3 length: 15 amino acids. V was clipped by 6 bases and J by 0 bases; unmatched bases: 3. Germline V gene data show CDR1 as MNHEY and CDR2 as SVGAGI. CDR3 protein: CASRQGLAGSYEQYF. For the CDR3, the DNA is TGTGCCAGCAGACAGGGACTAGCGGGCTCCTACGAGCAGTACTTC.

The chain is built from TRBV11-1 and TRBJ1-2, with TRBD1 matching over 7 bases. The length of the CDR3 is 15 residues. The germline gives CDR1 SGHAT, CDR2 FQDESV (reference sequence). With V trimmed by 5 bases and J by 0 bases, 6 bases remained unmatched. DNA for the CDR3: TGTGCCAGCAGCAAGCAGGGGACAGCTAACTATGGCTACACCTTC. It yields the protein CASSKQGTANYGYTF. Based on the CDR3 plus reference TRBV11-1 and TRBJ1-2, the full variable domain is EAEVAQSPRYKITEKSQAVAFWCDPISGHATLYWYRQILGQGPELLVQFQDESVVDDSQLPKDRFSAERLKGVDSTLKIQPAELGDSAMYLCASSKQGTANYGYTFGSGTRLTVV.

The chain couples TRBV7-2 to TRBJ2-7; D is possibly TRBD1 (5 bases). This CDR3 comprises 14 residues. Trimming removed 2 bases from V and 4 bases from J, with 12 bases in between. The germline V gene encodes CDR1 SGHTA and CDR2 FQGNSA. The CDR3 DNA reads as TGTGCCAGCAGCTTACCCCAGGGTGGATACGAGCAGTACTTC. Amino acid sequence: CASSLPQGGYEQYF.